The 24 T cell receptor beta chains given below trace back to one sample, sequenced in a study of cytomegalovirus exposure and HLA in healthy donors. Both 60 Vbeta primers and 13 Jbeta primers went into the PCR. Assay used: immunoSEQ multiplex PCR; TCRdb lists only in-frame clones, some missing. The sample lists around 100,000 clones, 65% to 75% occurring once. Sequencing was performed on PBMCs. The receptors derive from a man between 25 and 39 years old in good health and CMV-seropositive.

The chain employs TRBV6-1 and TRBJ1-4; D call uncertain. V dropped 4 bases and J dropped 0 bases, with 6 bases sitting between them. Germline V CDR1 and CDR2: MNHNS, SASEGT. CDR3 length: 14 amino acids. DNA for the CDR3: TGTGCCAGCAGTGGGGAGACAACTAATGAAAAACTGTTTTTT. It yields the protein CASSGETTNEKLFF.

V is TRBV5-1 and J is TRBJ1-6, with a tentative D call TRBD1 (5 bases). The V gene's germline CDR1 is SGHRS and CDR2 YFSETQ. The V gene lost 2 bases and the J gene lost 2 bases, with 8 bases spanning the gap. CDR3 length: 15 amino acids. CDR3 sequence: CASSFQGPYNSPLHF. Here the CDR3 DNA reads TGCGCCAGCAGCTTCCAGGGCCCCTATAATTCACCCCTCCACTTT.

A single count supports this clone. The chain recombines TRBV7-6 with TRBJ2-1; 8 bases line up with TRBD2. The CDR3 is 13 residues long. The V gene end was trimmed by 6 bases and the J gene end by 6 bases; junction bases not matched to a gene: 4. CDR1 is SGHVS and CDR2 is FNYEAQ in the germline V gene. Here the CDR3 reads CASSAGTSNEQFF. The CDR3 DNA reads TGTGCCAGCAGTGCCGGGACTAGCAATGAGCAGTTCTTC.

This chain uses TRBV7-6 with TRBJ1-2; a weak D match, TRBD1 (6 bases). V shed 3 bases and J shed 8 bases, with 22 bases lying between them. CDR1 and CDR2 from the germline V gene are SGHVS and FNYEAQ. This CDR3 region has 16 residues. The CDR3 sequence: CASSLGPRGRYQGYTF. DNA for the CDR3: TGTGCCAGCAGCTTGGGCCCCAGGGGCCGCTACCAAGGCTACACCTTC.

V is TRBV2 and J is TRBJ2-2, with a tentative D call TRBD1 (6 bases). The V gene's germline CDR1 is SNHLY and CDR2 FYNNEI. V lost 5 bases to trimming and J lost 6 bases, with 10 bases between them. The CDR3 is 13 amino acids. CDR3 coding DNA: TGTGCCAGCAGTCCGGACAGCCCCGGGGAGCTGTTTTTT. Translated, it gives CASSPDSPGELFF.

This chain uses TRBV7-9 with TRBJ1-4, with TRBD1 matching 9 bases. CDR3 length: 15 amino acids. Germline V gene sequence: CDR1 SEHNR, CDR2 FQNEAQ (reference sequence). The ends lost 5 bases at V and 7 bases at J; junction bases unmatched: 8. CDR3 nucleotide sequence: TGTGCCAGCAGCCAGGGACAGGGAACGGGTGAAAAACTGTTTTTT. This encodes CASSQGQGTGEKLFF.

This clone showed up just once. The chain recombines TRBV5-1 with TRBJ2-2, with TRBD1 identical over 8 bases. This CDR3 has 15 residues. Trimming removed 1 base from V and 7 bases from J; junction bases left unmatched: 6. Germline CDR1 is SGHRS and CDR2 is YFSETQ. CDR3 protein: CASSLPGGEIGELFF. In nucleotides, the CDR3 is TGCGCCAGCAGCTTGCCAGGGGGCGAAATCGGGGAGCTGTTTTTT.

Concerning this clone itself: An end of the junction differs from the germline gene, which may be a read error. In DNA form, the CDR3 reads TGTGCCAGCAGTACGGGACTAGCGGGCTTCGTTTTT. Amino acids: CASSTGLAGFVF. The genes are TRBV27 and TRBJ2-3, with 12 bases matching TRBD2. The CDR3 is made up of 12 amino acids. From germline, CDR1 is MNHEY and CDR2 SMNVEV (reference sequence).

The V call is TRBV29-1, the J call TRBJ2-7; TRBD1 might be the D (5 bases). Per germline, CDR1 SQVTM and CDR2 ANQGSEA. This CDR3 contains 12 residues. Trimming left V 7 bases short and J 4 bases short, with 14 bases between. The CDR3, as DNA: TGCAGCGCTGTGGGGCGTAGTTACGAGCAGTACTTC. Translating it yields CSAVGRSYEQYF.

The chain has TRBV29-1 and TRBJ2-3; 7 bases map to TRBD1. Germline V lookup: CDR1 SQVTM, CDR2 ANQGSEA. The CDR3 runs 13 residues. The V gene end was trimmed by 4 bases and the J gene end by 4 bases; junction bases not matched to a gene: 5. The CDR3 is CSVARDSSDTQYF. In DNA, the CDR3 is TGCAGCGTTGCCCGGGACAGTTCAGATACGCAGTATTTT.

The chain couples TRBV4-1 to TRBJ1-1; 7 positions match TRBD1. CDR1 and CDR2 from the germline V gene are MGHRA and YSYEKL. The CDR3 is made up of 16 amino acids. Trimming took 9 bases from V and 1 from J; bases not matched to a gene: 14. This chain's CDR3 is CASQRNTGEANTEAFF. The CDR3 DNA reads as TGCGCCAGTCAAAGAAACACAGGGGAGGCGAACACTGAAGCTTTCTTT.

The chain couples TRBV27 to TRBJ2-3; 10 bases line up with TRBD2. Germline V gene sequence: CDR1 MNHEY, CDR2 SMNVEV (reference sequence). This CDR3 is built from 16 residues. V gave up 5 bases and J gave up 4 bases; unmatched junction bases: 9. DNA of the CDR3: TGTGCCAGCAGTCCGATACAGAGCGGGGGGGCAGATACGCAGTATTTT. This codes for CASSPIQSGGADTQYF.

This clone occurred a few times. In nucleotides, the CDR3 is TGTGCCAGCACCAGGGACAGGGGACAGCCCCAGCATTTT. Amino acids: CASTRDRGQPQHF. This rearrangement joins TRBV6-6 to TRBJ1-5, with 10 positions matching TRBD1. The J segment lost 7 bases and the V segment lost 7 bases, leaving 4 bases of the junction unmatched. The germline V gene has CDR1 MNHNY and CDR2 SVGAGI (reference sequence). CDR3 length equals 13 residues.

This clone was seen only a few times. This rearrangement joins TRBV10-3 to TRBJ1-5, with 8 bases aligning to TRBD1. This CDR3 region has 15 residues. J gave up 6 bases and V 3 bases, and 7 bases lay outside the gene matches. Germline lookup yields CDR1 ENHRY and CDR2 SYGVKD. This chain's CDR3 is CAISERTGGSQPQHF. CDR3 nucleotide sequence: TGTGCCATCAGTGAACGTACAGGGGGAAGTCAGCCCCAGCATTTT.

The V gene is TRBV19, the J gene TRBJ1-2; 8 bases agree with TRBD1. From germline, CDR1 is LNHDA and CDR2 SQIVND (reference sequence). Trimming took 5 bases from V and 8 from J; bases not matched to a gene: 13. The CDR3 length is 15 residues. CDR3 loop: CASSLGPQGAQGYTF. Here the CDR3 DNA reads TGTGCCAGTAGTCTCGGTCCGCAGGGGGCGCAAGGCTACACCTTC.

The CDR3: CASSYSGGGGDTQYF. The CDR3 DNA follows: TGTGCCAGCAGTTACTCAGGGGGCGGTGGAGATACGCAGTATTTT. J is TRBJ2-3 and V is TRBV6-5; 7 positions agree with TRBD1. This CDR3 has 15 amino acids. Losses at the gene ends were 0 bases for V and 5 bases for J; bases not matched to a gene: 5. CDR1 MNHEY and CDR2 SVGAGI come from the germline V gene.

The chain joins TRBV4-1 to TRBJ1-2; TRBD1 matches 7 bases. CDR1 is MGHRA and CDR2 is YSYEKL in the germline V gene. The CDR3 has 14 residues. V shed 4 bases and J 1 base; nucleotides not matched to a gene: 3. This CDR3 reads CASSPRDSNYGYTF. CDR3 in DNA: TGCGCCAGCAGCCCCCGGGACAGTAACTATGGCTACACCTTC.

V usage is TRBV10-3 and J usage is TRBJ1-1, with a weak D call TRBD1 (6 bases). The CDR3 has 13 amino acids. V dropped 10 bases and J dropped 1 base, with 13 bases sitting between them. Germline assignment: CDR1 ENHRY and CDR2 SYGVKD. CDR3 coding DNA: TGTGCCACTATGGGGGCACCGAACACTGAAGCTTTCTTT. Translating gives CATMGAPNTEAFF.

The rearrangement links TRBV2 to TRBJ1-6; 7 positions agree with TRBD1. Germline V CDR1 and CDR2: SNHLY, FYNNEI. The CDR3 covers 15 residues. V trimming: 2 bases; J trimming: 2 bases; junction bases outside the gene matches: 0. The DNA for the CDR3 is TGTGCCAGCAGTGAACAGGGGGCCTATAATTCACCCCTCCACTTT. It is translated as CASSEQGAYNSPLHF.

Only one count was recorded for this clone. The chain is built from TRBV29-1 and TRBJ1-1; 8 positions agree with TRBD1. The CDR3 runs 13 residues. Unmatched junction bases numbered 7, after V lost 7 bases and J lost 3 bases. The germline gives CDR1 SQVTM, CDR2 ANQGSEA. CDR3 sequence (DNA): TGCAGCGCCAGCCTCAGGGGGCACACTGAAGCTTTCTTT. Its protein product is CSASLRGHTEAFF.

The J gene is TRBJ2-2, the V gene TRBV5-5; D is possibly TRBD2 (5 bases). CDR3 length: 15 residues. Trimming stripped 4 bases from V and 1 base from J, with 11 bases between. Germline CDR1 is SGHKS and CDR2 is YYEKEE (reference sequence). CDR3 sequence: CASSLWAGNTGELFF. In nucleotides, the CDR3 is TGTGCCAGCAGCCTGTGGGCGGGGAACACCGGGGAGCTGTTTTTT.

A few counts support this clone. This chain uses TRBV7-6 with TRBJ2-2; possible D gene TRBD1, 7 bases. Trimming left V 5 bases short and J 1 base short, with 14 bases between. Germline CDR1 and CDR2: SGHVS and FNYEAQ. The CDR3 runs to 16 residues. CDR3 residues: CASSRGTAENTGELFF. The CDR3 DNA reads as TGTGCCAGCAGCCGCGGGACAGCCGAGAACACCGGGGAGCTGTTTTTT.

V usage is TRBV30 and J usage is TRBJ2-1; TRBD1 aligns across 7 bases. This CDR3 spans 13 amino acids. Per the germline V gene, CDR1 is GTSNPN and CDR2 is SVGIG (reference sequence). After removal of 1 base from V and 5 bases from J, the junction contained 2 bases not matched to a gene. The chain's CDR3 is CAWSADRDNEQFF. The CDR3 coding sequence is TGTGCCTGGAGTGCTGACAGGGACAATGAGCAGTTCTTC. Together with reference TRBV30 and TRBJ2-1, the CDR3 gives the full variable domain: SQTIHQWPATLVQPVGSPLSLECTVEGTSNPNLYWYRQAAGRGLQLLFYSVGIGQISSEVPQNLSASRPQDRQFILSSKKLLLSDSGFYLCAWSADRDNEQFFGPGTRLTVL.

This chain joins TRBV7-9 and TRBJ2-7; D is possibly TRBD1 (5 bases). V shed 6 bases and J shed 7 bases, with 16 bases lying between them. Germline V gives CDR1 SEHNR, CDR2 FQNEAQ (reference sequence). This CDR3 spans 13 amino acids. The CDR3 reads CASRPGPPGEQYF. CDR3 DNA: TGTGCCAGCAGGCCTGGGCCCCCAGGGGAGCAGTACTTC.